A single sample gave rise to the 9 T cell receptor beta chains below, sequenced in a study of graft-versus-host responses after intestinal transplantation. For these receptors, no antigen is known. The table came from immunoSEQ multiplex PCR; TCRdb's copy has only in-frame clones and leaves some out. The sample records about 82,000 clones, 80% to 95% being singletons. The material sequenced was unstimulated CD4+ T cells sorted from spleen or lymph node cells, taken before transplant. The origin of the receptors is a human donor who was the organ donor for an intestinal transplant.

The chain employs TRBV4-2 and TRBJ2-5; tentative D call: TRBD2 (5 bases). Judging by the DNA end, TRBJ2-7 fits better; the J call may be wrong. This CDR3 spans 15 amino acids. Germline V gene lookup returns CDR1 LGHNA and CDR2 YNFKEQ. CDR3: CASSQDREPYYEQYF. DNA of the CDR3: TGTGCCAGCAGCCAAGATAGGGAGCCTTACTACGAGCAGTACTTC.

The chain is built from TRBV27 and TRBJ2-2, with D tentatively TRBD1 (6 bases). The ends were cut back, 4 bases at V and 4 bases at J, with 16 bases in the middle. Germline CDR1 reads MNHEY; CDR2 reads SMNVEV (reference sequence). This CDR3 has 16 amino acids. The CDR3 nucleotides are TGTGCCAGCAGTTCCCTATTGACAGGCCCCACCGGGGAGCTGTTTTTT. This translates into CASSSLLTGPTGELFF.

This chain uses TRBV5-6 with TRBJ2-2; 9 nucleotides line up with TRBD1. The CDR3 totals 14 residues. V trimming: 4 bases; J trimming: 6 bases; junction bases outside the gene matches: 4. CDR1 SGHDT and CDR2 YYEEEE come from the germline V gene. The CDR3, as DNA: TGTGCCAGCAGCAACGGACAGGGGTCCGGGGAGCTGTTTTTT. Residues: CASSNGQGSGELFF.

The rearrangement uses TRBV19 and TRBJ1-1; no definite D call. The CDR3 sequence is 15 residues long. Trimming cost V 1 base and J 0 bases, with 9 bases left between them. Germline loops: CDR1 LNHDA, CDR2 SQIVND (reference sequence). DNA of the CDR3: TGTGCCAGTAGTATAGGGAACGGGGTGAACACTGAAGCTTTCTTT. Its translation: CASSIGNGVNTEAFF. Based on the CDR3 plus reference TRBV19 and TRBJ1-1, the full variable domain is DGGITQSPKYLFRKEGQNVTLSCEQNLNHDAMYWYRQDPGQGLRLIYYSQIVNDFQKGDIAEGYSVSREKKESFPLTVTSAQKNPTAFYLCASSIGNGVNTEAFFGQGTRLTVV.

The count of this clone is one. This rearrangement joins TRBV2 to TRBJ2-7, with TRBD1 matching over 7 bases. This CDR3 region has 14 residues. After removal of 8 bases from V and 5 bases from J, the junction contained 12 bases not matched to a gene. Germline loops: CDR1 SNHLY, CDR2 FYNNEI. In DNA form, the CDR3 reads TGTGCCAGCCGCCCTCGGACAGGTTTCGACGAGCAGTACTTC. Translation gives CASRPRTGFDEQYF.

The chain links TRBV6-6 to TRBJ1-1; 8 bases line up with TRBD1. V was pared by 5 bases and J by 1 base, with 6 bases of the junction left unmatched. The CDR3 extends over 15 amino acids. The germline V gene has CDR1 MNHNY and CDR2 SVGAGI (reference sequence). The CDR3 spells CASSQADRGNTEAFF. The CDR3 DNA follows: TGTGCCAGCAGTCAGGCTGACAGGGGGAACACTGAAGCTTTCTTT.

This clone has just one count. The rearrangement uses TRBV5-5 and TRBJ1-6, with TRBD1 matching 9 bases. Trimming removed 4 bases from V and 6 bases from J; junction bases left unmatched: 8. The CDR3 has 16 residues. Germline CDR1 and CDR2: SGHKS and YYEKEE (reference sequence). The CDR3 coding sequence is TGTGCCAGCAGCCAACAGGGGGCGTCCACTAATTCACCCCTCCACTTT. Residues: CASSQQGASTNSPLHF.

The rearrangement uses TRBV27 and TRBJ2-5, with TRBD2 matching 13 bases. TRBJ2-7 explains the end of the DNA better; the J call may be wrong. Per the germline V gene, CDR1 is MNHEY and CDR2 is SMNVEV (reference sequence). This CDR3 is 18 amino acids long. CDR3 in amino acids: CASSLSGLAGVYPYEQYF. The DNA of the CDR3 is TGTGCCAGCAGTTTATCCGGACTAGCGGGAGTGTATCCCTACGAGCAGTACTTC.

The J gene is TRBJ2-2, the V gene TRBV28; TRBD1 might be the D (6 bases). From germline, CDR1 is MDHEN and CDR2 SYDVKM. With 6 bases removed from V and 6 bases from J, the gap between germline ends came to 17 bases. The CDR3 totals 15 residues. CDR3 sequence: CASSPPTGYPGELFF. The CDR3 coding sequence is TGTGCCAGCAGCCCACCTACAGGGTACCCCGGGGAGCTGTTTTTT.